A single sample is the source of the 9 T cell receptor beta chains below, sequenced in a study of T cell repertoires in cytomegalovirus infection. MiXCR was run by TCRdb on the reads, yielding one entry per CDR3 protein. In the table there are about 530,000 distinct CDR3 sequences, about 25% of which are singletons. The source material was PBMCs. The receptors were gathered from a human donor in good health (CMV status not recorded). Some clones in this sample may be carry-over from other donors' samples.

This clonotype has more than one count but fewer than ten. The junction departs from the called germline gene at one end, perhaps through a read error. This rearrangement joins TRBV30 to TRBJ2-3; D uncertain. The CDR3 sequence is 12 residues long. In germline, CDR1 is GTSNPN, CDR2 SVGIG (reference sequence). The CDR3 DNA reads TGTGCCCGGAGTGCTATTACGGATACGCAGTATTTT. Translated: CARSAITDTQYF.

This clonotype was detected many times. The genes are TRBV7-2 and TRBJ2-5; 10 bases line up with TRBD2. The CDR3 has 13 amino acids. Trimming removed 5 bases from V and 4 bases from J; junction bases left unmatched: 1. Germline V gene data show CDR1 as SGHTA and CDR2 as FQGNSA. Written as DNA, the CDR3 is TGTGCCAGCAGCCGGACTAGCGGAGAGACCCAGTACTTC. It specifies CASSRTSGETQYF. The variable domain in full, with the rest retrieved from reference TRBV7-2 and TRBJ2-5, is GAGVSQSPSNKVTEKGKDVELRCDPISGHTALYWYRQSLGQGLEFLIYFQGNSAPDKSGLPSDRFSAERTGGSVSTLTIQRTQQEDSAVYLCASSRTSGETQYFGPGTRLLVL.

This clonotype was counted between two and nine times. The chain joins TRBV6-6 to TRBJ1-3; D call uncertain. Trimming removed 7 bases from V and 0 bases from J, with 10 bases in between. The CDR3 has 14 amino acids. Germline CDR1 and CDR2: MNHNY and SVGAGI (reference sequence). DNA of the CDR3: TGTGCCAGCACCATGACAAGCTCTGGAAACACCATATATTTT. It encodes CASTMTSSGNTIYF.

This chain uses TRBV7-2 with TRBJ1-5; possible D gene TRBD1, 5 bases. The CDR3 totals 15 residues. Germline V gene lookup returns CDR1 SGHTA and CDR2 FQGNSA. The V and J ends lost 5 bases and 3 bases respectively, with 14 bases between them. CDR3 DNA: TGTGCCAGCAGCCCTCAAAAGGGGAACAATCAGCCCCAGCATTTT. Translating it yields CASSPQKGNNQPQHF.

This clonotype came up a few times. The chain couples TRBV24-1 to TRBJ1-5; D remains ambiguous. The V gene lost 3 bases and the J gene lost 0 bases, with 8 bases spanning the gap. The V gene's germline CDR1 is KGHDR and CDR2 SFDVKD. The CDR3 covers 15 residues. The CDR3: CATSDPNNSNQPQHF. For the CDR3, the DNA is TGTGCCACCAGTGATCCCAACAATAGCAATCAGCCCCAGCATTTT.

This clonotype was seen a few times. The chain links TRBV11-3 to TRBJ2-1; 8 positions match TRBD2. The CDR3 is made up of 13 amino acids. Germline loops: CDR1 SGHNT, CDR2 YENEEA. V lost 0 bases, J lost 12 bases, and 4 bases stayed unmatched. The CDR3 spells CASSLEGLAGQFF. The CDR3 bases are TGTGCCAGCAGCTTAGAGGGGCTAGCGGGGCAGTTCTTC.

Only one count was recorded for this clonotype. This rearrangement joins TRBV25-1 to TRBJ2-3, with a tentative D call TRBD2 (5 bases). The CDR3 is 14 amino acids. Trimming pared 4 bases from V and 5 bases from J, leaving 13 bases between. The V gene's germline CDR1 is MGHDK and CDR2 SYGVNS. The CDR3 sequence: CASSVGLLGDTQYF. The CDR3 DNA is TGTGCCAGCAGTGTAGGACTGCTCGGAGATACGCAGTATTTT.

The chain has TRBV7-2 and TRBJ2-7; either TRBD1 or TRBD2 may supply D (5 bases each). V gave up 2 bases and J gave up 0 bases, with 11 bases separating them. CDR3 length: 15 residues. Germline CDR1 is SGHTA and CDR2 is FQGNSA. The CDR3 bases are TGTGCCAGCAGCTTAAGTCAGGGAGTCTCCTACGAGCAGTACTTC. It codes for CASSLSQGVSYEQYF.

This clonotype has just a few counts. The V gene is TRBV7-2, the J gene TRBJ1-5, with D possibly being TRBD1 (5 bases). The CDR3 is made up of 15 amino acids. Trimming removed 0 bases from V and 5 bases from J, with 11 bases in between. Germline CDR1 is SGHTA and CDR2 is FQGNSA. CDR3 in amino acids: CASSLASGRDQPQHF. The CDR3 nucleotides are TGTGCCAGCAGCTTAGCCTCAGGGAGGGATCAGCCCCAGCATTTT.